These 5 T cell receptor beta chains were all obtained from the same sample, sequenced in a study of blood T cell repertoires in COVID-19. Profiling relied on immunoSEQ multiplex PCR, and the TCRdb table lists in-frame clones only, not all of them. The sample holds roughly 320,000 clones; 85% are singletons and the top ten take 7.2%. The sequenced material came from peripheral blood. The receptor source for this set is a human donor in a cohort sampled during active COVID-19.

This clone has a handful of counts. The CDR3 DNA reads as TGTGCCTGGTCCCCACAGGGTGGTGGCTACACCTTC. Its protein product is CAWSPQGGGYTF. The gene calls are TRBV30 and TRBJ1-2; D is perhaps TRBD1 (6 bases). The ends were cut back, 5 bases at V and 7 bases at J, with 14 bases in the middle. Germline CDR1 reads GTSNPN; CDR2 reads SVGIG (reference sequence). The CDR3 spans 12 residues.

V usage is TRBV7-3 and J usage is TRBJ1-1; 7 bases map to TRBD1. Per germline, CDR1 SGHTA and CDR2 FQGTGA. The CDR3 consists of 14 residues. The ends lost 5 bases at V and 7 bases at J; junction bases unmatched: 10. CDR3 region: CASSVWGRGSEAFF. CDR3 coding DNA: TGTGCCAGCAGCGTATGGGGCAGGGGGAGTGAAGCTTTCTTT. Variable domain in full (rest from reference TRBV7-3 and TRBJ1-1): GAGVSQTPSNKVTEKGKYVELRCDPISGHTALYWYRQSLGQGPEFLIYFQGTGAADDSGLPNDRFFAVRPEGSVSTLKIQRTERGDSAVYLCASSVWGRGSEAFFGQGTRLTVV.

This clone was seen a single time. The chain joins TRBV7-3 to TRBJ2-3; tentatively, D is TRBD1 (5 bases). Between the trimmed V and J ends, which lost 0 bases and 0 bases, there was a span of 10 bases. The length of the CDR3 is 16 residues. The germline V gene encodes CDR1 SGHTA and CDR2 FQGTGA. CDR3 residues: CASSLTGGASTDTQYF. The CDR3 DNA is TGTGCCAGCAGCTTAACGGGTGGGGCGAGCACAGATACGCAGTATTTT. Complete variable domain (other parts from reference TRBV7-3 and TRBJ2-3): GAGVSQTPSNKVTEKGKYVELRCDPISGHTALYWYRQSLGQGPEFLIYFQGTGAADDSGLPNDRFFAVRPEGSVSTLKIQRTERGDSAVYLCASSLTGGASTDTQYFGPGTRLTVL.

The V call is TRBV7-9, the J call TRBJ2-1; 8 positions match TRBD2. With V trimmed by 6 bases and J by 11 bases, 9 bases remained unmatched. CDR3 length: 13 residues. Germline V gene data show CDR1 as SEHNR and CDR2 as FQNEAQ (reference sequence). DNA for the CDR3: TGTGCCAGCAGTCGTTCCGGGGGGGCCAAGCAGTTCTTC. This translates into CASSRSGGAKQFF.

Remarks on this clone: Germline and junction disagree at one end, which may indicate a read error. The rearrangement joins TRBV4-1 to TRBJ2-2, with D possibly being TRBD2 (7 bases). Per germline, CDR1 MGHRA and CDR2 YSYEKL. The CDR3 is made up of 16 amino acids. The CDR3 DNA sequence: TGCGCCAGCAGCCAGTTAGGGGGGGCGAAGACCGGGGAGCTGTTTTTT. This codes for CASSQLGGAKTGELFF.